This is a list of T cell receptor beta chains from one sample in a study of CD8 T cells in Susac syndrome. TCRdb redid the calling of the immunoSEQ multiplex PCR reads with MiXCR, one entry per CDR3 protein. Of roughly 150,000 distinct CDR3 sequences listed, 90% to 95% were seen once; the top ten hold around 0.21%. Sequences were obtained from CD8+ T cells from PBMCs. The receptors were sampled from a human donor with multiple sclerosis. Each CDR3 is given without its conserved first and last residue. The D gene is left open where the match is weak.

cdr3_aa | j_call | d_call | v_call
ASSPGRGSYNEQF | TRBJ2-1 | - | TRBV13
ASSPPTSGDTDTQY | TRBJ2-3 | TRBD2 | TRBV7-9
ASSIMPGGWTEAF | TRBJ1-1 | - | TRBV27
ASTPGSGYNEQF | TRBJ2-1 | - | TRBV6-1
ASSLGRGGYEQY | TRBJ2-7 | - | TRBV3-1
ASSSPKYEQF | TRBJ2-1 | - | TRBV28
ASSQGQGHYGYT | TRBJ1-2 | TRBD1 | TRBV5-6
ASSLDTGRGYGYT | TRBJ1-2 | - | TRBV5-1
ATSPTGGPNTGELF | TRBJ2-2 | TRBD1 | TRBV15
ASRVTDAF | TRBJ1-1 | - | TRBV2
ASSFGFVGGSSYEQY | TRBJ2-7 | TRBD2 | TRBV5-1
ASSVATGEAREQY | TRBJ2-7 | - | TRBV9
SARGEFHRGQDGYT | TRBJ1-2 | TRBD1 | TRBV20-1
ASSISGRGNQPQH | TRBJ1-5 | - | TRBV19
SVVLGGGYGYT | TRBJ1-2 | - | TRBV29-1
ASSEWGSNTGELF | TRBJ2-2 | - | TRBV7-2
AWSVIGNEQF | TRBJ2-1 | - | TRBV30
SARDSGQGRSYEQY | TRBJ2-7 | TRBD1 | TRBV20-1
ASNARTEGNTEAF | TRBJ1-1 | - | TRBV13
ASSALPGASREQY | TRBJ2-7 | - | TRBV5-6
ASSFGPDGTEAF | TRBJ1-1 | - | TRBV12-3/TRBV12-4
ASSPEVRGNYNSPLH | TRBJ1-6 | - | TRBV4-1
SARIADNEQF | TRBJ2-1 | - | TRBV20-1
ASSQGSGTNTEAF | TRBJ1-1 | - | TRBV4-1
ASSVSAGGRGEQY | TRBJ2-7 | TRBD2 | TRBV9
ASTEGLAGSNEQF | TRBJ2-1 | TRBD2 | TRBV27
ASSTPRTSGYT | TRBJ1-2 | - | TRBV9
SGGDRLAKNIQY | TRBJ2-4 | - | TRBV20-1
ASSQGPQDEQF | TRBJ2-1 | - | TRBV5-5
ACPGLAVHREQF | TRBJ2-1 | TRBD2 | TRBV30
SAREGFGNQPQH | TRBJ1-5 | - | TRBV20-1
ASSLRGIAEAF | TRBJ1-1 | - | TRBV12-3/TRBV12-4
ASRITSGGSSYEQY | TRBJ2-7 | TRBD2 | TRBV5-1
ATSTDENTEAF | TRBJ1-1 | - | TRBV15
ASSLGRGRNQPQH | TRBJ1-5 | - | TRBV13
AWSPDREVYEQY | TRBJ2-7 | TRBD1 | TRBV30
ASSLSWGGNQPQH | TRBJ1-5 | - | TRBV27
ASSNGKNTEAF | TRBJ1-1 | - | TRBV19
ASTNIPYGYT | TRBJ1-2 | - | TRBV9
ASSGRFDEQF | TRBJ2-1 | - | TRBV2
ASSEGDRGNEQF | TRBJ2-1 | TRBD1 | TRBV2
ASAGDSPYEQY | TRBJ2-7 | TRBD1 | TRBV9